What follows is one TCR beta chain and its context. The record originates from a study of blood T cell repertoires in COVID-19. Study summary: The United States, Italy and Spain provided the acute and convalescent COVID-19 samples.

The CDR3 spans 14 residues. The V end was cut by 2 bases, the J end by 2 bases, with 9 bases between. In germline, CDR1 is SGHTA, CDR2 FQGNSA. In the source study's methods: Using reference gene primer amplification, nucleated cell counts were estimated. Assay used: immunoSEQ multiplex PCR; TCRdb lists only in-frame clones, some missing. V and J calls and clone size are copied from that table; D and trimming were computed from the DNA. The sample lists 270,000 or so clones, 65% to 90% occurring once. This receptor was taken from a human donor in a cohort sampled during active COVID-19. Sequencing was performed on peripheral blood. The chain employs TRBV7-2 and TRBJ2-5, with a tentative D call TRBD1 (6 bases). The CDR3 spells CASSLNQGQETQYF. In DNA, the CDR3 is TGTGCCAGCAGCTTAAATCAGGGGCAAGAGACCCAGTACTTC.